This record looks at one T cell receptor beta chain sequence and its context. It lacks a known antigen. No base quality information exists; no much larger clone differs at one position. This specimen belongs to a study of blood T cell repertoires in COVID-19 (dated by TCRdb to the early 2020s). Study-wide context: Samples covering the acute and convalescent phases of COVID-19 were provided by collaborators in the United States, Italy and Spain. Where available, HLA class I and class II types were obtained from metadata supplied by the sample provider rather than from assay-based typing. The samples were drawn from the first 160 participants of the ongoing ImmuneRACE study and from 950 to 1,500 subjects provided by 6 global collaborators. The prospective study material was composed of cDNA or gDNA derived from T cells, B-cell-depleted T cells, or PBMCs. The repertoires were made available in a free public database intended to serve as a resource for research on the immune response to SARS-CoV-2. Deeply sampled blood TCRbeta repertoires from subjects exposed to, actively infected with, or recovered from COVID-19 were included in the dataset. The sample metadata nearly always contained a de-identified subject ID, COVID-19 status, age in years and sex. Overall study outcomes, separate from this receptor: Clinical and demographic metadata were provided uncurated, with the amount varying by source and participant.

For CDR1 and CDR2, the germline V gene (reference sequence) lists SGHNT and YYREEE. From the cysteine through the phenylalanine, the CDR3 covers 14 amino acids. The CDR3 DNA has 42 bases and is translated from base 1. A distance of 11 bases separates the germline ends of V and J, which lose 2 bases and 4 bases respectively. The immunoSEQ Assay, a bias-controlled multiplex PCR, was used to amplify TCRbeta CDR3 regions from genomic DNA. From the authors' description of their analysis: Within the assay, amplification of reference gene primers was used to estimate how many nucleated cells each sample contained. To quantify the absolute abundance of each unique TCRbeta CDR3 rearrangement, sequence reads were collapsed and filtered. For each sample, productive Simpson clonality was calculated by taking the square root of Simpson's diversity index across productive rearrangements. Here the immuneACCESS table is served through TCRdb, limited to in-frame sequences with V and J called. Missing clones are a known gap in these copies; in checked studies unresolved V genes cover under half, and the rest lacks a known reason. V, J and clone size reflect that table, while D and trimming were determined from the DNA. This sample gives around 130,000 clones in total; 80% to 90% of them show up just once. The top ten clonotypes cover 2.3% of the sample.

Enrolling through a virtual design, the prospective study's participants ranged in age from about 18 to 89 years and lived across 24 United States geographic areas. In the prospective study, cohorts were assigned on the basis of participant-reported clinical history obtained from a screening survey and a study questionnaire. For ImmuneRACE Cohort 3, a participant was defined as recovered based on two consecutive negative NP/OP PCR tests, clearance by a healthcare professional, or resolution of symptoms. In the prospective study, whole blood, serum and a nasopharyngeal or oropharyngeal swab were collected from each participant by mobile phlebotomists. Additional blood draws and questionnaires over a 2-month period could optionally be provided by prospective study participants. Prospective study blood samples were shipped either frozen or at room temperature before DNA extraction.

Recombination joined TRBV5-4 with TRBJ2-3; TRBD2 could be the D gene, as 6 bases match. Sequenced material: PBMCs or T cells enriched from blood (not recorded which). This TCR derives from a woman aged 45-65 years who had recovered from COVID-19. The CDR3 protein is CASSFRDSADTQYF. Read as DNA, the sequence is TGTGCCAGCAGCTTCCGGGACTCCGCAGATACGCAGTATTTT.